This T cell receptor (beta chain) was sequenced in a study of OX40 agonist ivuxolimab in advanced cancers. The study in broad terms: The costimulatory receptor OX40 (CD134) was targeted by ivuxolimab, a fully human IgG2 agonistic monoclonal antibody. Intravenous ivuxolimab was administered to patients every 2 weeks at six dose levels: 0.01, 0.1, 0.3, 1.5, 3 and 10 mg/kg. Of the approximately 50 dose-escalation patients, hepatocellular carcinoma was present in approximately 20, melanoma in approximately 15, renal cell carcinoma in 9 and head and neck cancer in 9. A male proportion of approximately 83% and a mean age of roughly 58 years, ranging from about 20 to 79, were recorded for the dose-escalation cohort. Prior anti-PD-1, anti-PD-L1 or anti-CTLA-4 therapy was permitted, and checkpoint inhibitors had been received by roughly two fifths of dose-escalation patients. Partial responses occurred in three dose-escalation patients, of whom one had hepatocellular carcinoma and two had cutaneous melanoma. Peripheral TCRbeta sequencing aimed to test whether ivuxolimab altered TCR sequence diversity and caused clonal T-cell expansion. The paper reports the monotherapy dose-escalation portion (N of about 47 patients) of the phase I ivuxolimab trial. The research as a whole found: The antigen specificity of the clonally expanded peripheral T cells was not determined. In the 0.1-3.0 mg/kg groups, partial responders were among the patients with the lowest normalized peripheral clonal expansion, particularly in CD8+ T cells. After ivuxolimab, CD8+ T cells had more expanded clones than CD4+ T cells on average. Low levels of normalized T-cell clonal expansion were also shown by some nonresponding patients. At doses from 0.1 to 3.0 mg/kg, clonal expansion was seen in both CD4+ and CD8+ blood T cells between baseline and week 6.

Patients with a history of autoimmune disease or receiving systemic immunosuppression were excluded from the trial. Peripheral blood for TCR sequencing was collected from all dose cohorts at baseline, on cycle 4 day 1, and on cycle 7 day 1. Samples came from an open-label, multicenter, first-in-human phase I dose-escalation trial of ivuxolimab. Adults with locally advanced or metastatic melanoma, renal cell, hepatocellular, or head and neck squamous cell carcinoma were enrolled in the trial. Before TCR sequencing, CD4+ and CD8+ T cells were separately sorted from peripheral blood. As to this clone: What this receptor recognizes is not known. No base quality values were provided; no much bigger clone lies one nucleotide off.

Trimming removed 0 bases from V and 7 bases from J, leaving 18 bases between the germline ends. CDR1 is given as LNHDA and CDR2 as SQIVND, both from the germline V gene (reference sequence). Its CDR3 holds 16 amino acids, cysteine through phenylalanine. Only CDR3 DNA remains: 48 bases, in frame from the first base. For sequencing of the TCRbeta CDR3 region, genomic DNA was extracted from the sorted cells. The immunoSEQ Assay was used to sequence the TCRbeta CDR3 regions. The table was pulled from immuneACCESS by TCRdb, which kept in-frame rearrangements only. Such tables lose some clones; where checked, under half of the loss comes from unresolved V genes, and the rest has no known cause. The sample table shows around 55,000 clones, and about 86% are seen once. Clones ranked in the top ten supply 9.5% to 15% of the sample.

The receptor comes from an adult with an advanced solid tumor such as melanoma, head and neck, liver or kidney cancer. The V and J genes are TRBV19 and TRBJ1-2; TRBD1 is possibly the D segment (5 matching bases). The starting material was CD4+ or CD8+ T cells sorted from blood, obtained in a trial of the OX40 agonist ivuxolimab. Here the CDR3 is given as CASSIDRIGASPGYTF. The nucleotide sequence is given as TGTGCCAGTAGTATAGATCGAATTGGGGCCTCCCCTGGCTACACCTTC.